A single sample gave rise to the 15 T cell receptor beta chains below, sequenced in a study of T-cell reconstitution after alpha-beta-depleted transplantation in children. During its preparation, the TCRbeta library received unique molecular identifiers. TCRdb re-called the PCR reads with MiXCR, one entry per CDR3 protein. This sample yields about 980,000 distinct CDR3 sequences, of which less than 30% are seen a single time; roughly 27% belongs to the top ten. Here the sequenced sample was PBMCs, mostly from graft donor cells, taken 360 days after TCRalphabeta/CD19-depleted stem cell transplant. These receptor sequences come from a boy under three years old who had a stem cell transplant for SCID, so the T cells may come from the graft donor.

This clonotype was picked up a small number of times. The CDR3 DNA is TGTGCCAGCAGCTTGGCCTTCTCTAGCGGGGGGGCCTTAGATACGCAGTATTTT. This translates into CASSLAFSSGGALDTQYF. This chain joins TRBV5-5 and TRBJ2-3; 12 nucleotides align to TRBD2. V lost 0 bases, J lost 5 bases, and 10 bases stayed unmatched. The V gene's germline CDR1 is SGHKS and CDR2 YYEKEE (reference sequence). The CDR3 is made up of 18 amino acids.

In its sample, this clonotype was seen a few times. The rearrangement uses TRBV20-1 and TRBJ2-7; D is undetermined. V was pared by 1 base and J by 2 bases, with 12 bases between. The germline CDR1 and CDR2 sequences are DFQATT and SNEGSKA (reference sequence). This CDR3 contains 14 residues. Here the CDR3 reads CSARVPERPYEQYF. The CDR3 DNA sequence: TGCAGTGCTAGAGTACCTGAGCGTCCCTACGAGCAGTACTTC.

In its sample, this clonotype was seen many times. The chain joins TRBV14 to TRBJ2-3; D remains unclear. The CDR3 is made up of 14 amino acids. V was shortened by 1 base and J by 2 bases, with 7 bases between the two germline ends. The germline gives CDR1 SGHDN, CDR2 FVKESK. In nucleotides, the CDR3 is TGTGCCAGCAGCCAAGGCACACTCACAGATACGCAGTATTTT. It encodes CASSQGTLTDTQYF.

Here the CDR3 DNA reads TGTGCCAGCAACATCTCCAATCATCCGGCCAGGGGGGTGAGGGGCTATGGCTACACCTTC. Its protein is CASNISNHPARGVRGYGYTF. This sequence joins TRBV27 and TRBJ1-2; 7 bases match TRBD1. The CDR3 length is 20 residues. Germline assignment: CDR1 MNHEY and CDR2 SMNVEV (reference sequence). The V and J ends lost 7 bases and 4 bases, in that order; junction bases with no gene match: 27.

In this sample, this clonotype turned up a few times. The J gene is TRBJ2-1, the V gene TRBV6-2 or TRBV6-3; D is perhaps TRBD2 (7 bases). Between the trimmed V and J ends, which lost 0 bases and 5 bases, there was a span of 14 bases. Germline loops: CDR1 MNHEY, CDR2 SVGEGT. The CDR3 runs 16 residues. CDR3 sequence (DNA): TGTGCCAGCAGTTACTCGGTGCGGGGGCCCAACAATGAGCAGTTCTTC. Protein sequence: CASSYSVRGPNNEQFF.

This clonotype was observed a few times. This chain connects TRBV12-3 or TRBV12-4 to TRBJ1-4; 9 nucleotides agree with TRBD1. This CDR3 spans 14 amino acids. V lost 1 base and J lost 11; bases outside the gene matches: 5. The CDR3 coding sequence is TGTGCCAGCAGTTTAGAGGCCGGGACAGGGAAACTGTTTTTT. Translation gives CASSLEAGTGKLFF.

The V and J genes are TRBV5-1 and TRBJ2-2; D may be TRBD1 or TRBD2 (5 bases each). The CDR3 has 17 residues. CDR1 is SGHRS and CDR2 is YFSETQ in the germline V gene. The V and J ends lost 6 bases and 0 bases respectively, with 18 bases between them. The DNA for the CDR3 is TGCGCCAGCACCTTCCTAGGTGGGACCGCGAACACCGGGGAGCTGTTTTTT. Its protein product is CASTFLGGTANTGELFF.

There are a few counts of this clonotype. The CDR3 sequence: CATGGDTEAFF. The DNA of the CDR3 is TGTGCCACCGGAGGGGACACTGAAGCTTTCTTT. This chain uses TRBV24-1 with TRBJ1-1; TRBD1 might be the D (5 bases). The germline CDR1 and CDR2 sequences are KGHDR and SFDVKD. V lost 9 bases, J lost 3 bases, and 7 bases lay in between. The CDR3 contains 11 residues.

This clonotype has at least ten counts. The V gene is TRBV29-1, the J gene TRBJ1-5, with D unclear. The CDR3 spans 11 residues. Trimming took off 4 bases at V and 9 bases at J, with 10 bases between the two ends. The germline CDR1 and CDR2 sequences are SQVTM and ANQGSEA. Here the CDR3 DNA reads TGCAGCGTTGGTGGGCAATGGCCCCAGCATTTT. As protein: CSVGGQWPQHF.

The rearrangement uses TRBV10-3 and TRBJ2-2; D not certain. Germline loops: CDR1 ENHRY, CDR2 SYGVKD. The CDR3 runs 15 residues. The V end was cut by 6 bases, the J end by 4 bases, with 15 bases between. CDR3 region: CAIRGGEWATGELFF. The CDR3 DNA reads as TGTGCCATCAGGGGCGGCGAATGGGCCACCGGGGAGCTGTTTTTT.

This chain joins TRBV19 and TRBJ2-2, with 7 bases lining up with TRBD2. The CDR3 runs 14 residues. Germline V lookup: CDR1 LNHDA, CDR2 SQIVND (reference sequence). The junction had 14 bases not matched to a gene; V was cut back by 10 bases and J by 9 bases. In DNA, the CDR3 is TGTGCCACCAGCGGGACTACCCCGGCCCGGGAGCTGTTTTTT. Translated, it gives CATSGTTPARELFF.

This clonotype was picked up a small number of times. This chain links TRBV7-8 with TRBJ1-1; unclear D gene. CDR3 length: 16 amino acids. Germline CDR1 SGHVS, CDR2 FQNEAQ. Trimming took 2 bases from V and 5 from J, leaving 18 bases between them. DNA of the CDR3: TGTGCCAGCAGCTTATCAGCCAGCTTGACCTGGACTGAAGCTTTCTTT. Its translation: CASSLSASLTWTEAFF.

In this sample, this clonotype turned up a few times. The chain employs TRBV12-3 or TRBV12-4 and TRBJ1-1, with a tentative D call TRBD1 (5 bases). Deletions cut 8 bases from V and 4 bases from J, with 17 bases between. The CDR3 is 14 amino acids. The CDR3 protein is CASESRTGGTEAFF. CDR3 nucleotides: TGTGCCAGCGAGAGTCGCACAGGAGGCACTGAAGCTTTCTTT.

This clonotype showed up many times. The chain combines TRBV20-1 with TRBJ2-1; possibly TRBD1 or TRBD2 for D (6 bases each). V lost 6 bases and J lost 13, with 10 bases in between. CDR3 size: 9 residues. Germline V gene data show CDR1 as DFQATT and CDR2 as SNEGSKA (reference sequence). CDR3 protein: CSAGGSQFF. DNA for the CDR3: TGCAGTGCAGGGGGGTCCCAGTTCTTC.

This clonotype was seen once. This chain joins TRBV5-6 and TRBJ2-7; tentatively, D is TRBD2 (6 bases). V shed 3 bases and J shed 5 bases, with 18 bases lying between them. The CDR3 consists of 15 residues. Germline CDR1 reads SGHDT; CDR2 reads YYEEEE. In DNA form, the CDR3 reads TGTGCCAGCAGCTGGTACGGGGGTGGGGCCCACGAGCAGTACTTC. Translation: CASSWYGGGAHEQYF.